This T cell receptor beta chain was recorded in a study of post-analysis software for immune sequencing data. Findings of the study overall: Roughly five TRBV segments appeared more often in patients than in controls, and TRBV5-6, TRBV5-1 and TRBV20-1 were among these.

This clonotype appeared many times. Its antigen is as yet unknown. The V end lost 5 bases, the J end lost 4 bases, and 15 bases lay between the germline ends. The CDR3 runs to 14 residues. Germline CDR1 is MNHEY and CDR2 is SVGAGI. Libraries were made from TCR beta cDNA, and they carried unique molecular identifiers. TCRdb itself ran the PCR reads through MiXCR, one entry per CDR3 protein. The table lists a few hundred thousand distinct CDR3 sequences, 35% to 40% of them singletons. The clonotype was recovered from a girl between 5 and 17 years old with multiple sclerosis. The chain joins TRBV6-5 to TRBJ2-7, with D perhaps assigned TRBD1 or TRBD2 (6 bases each). Material: blood. The CDR3 sequence is CASSMGGWGYEQYF. The CDR3 DNA sequence: TGTGCCAGCAGTATGGGGGGCTGGGGGTACGAGCAGTACTTC.